A single T cell receptor (beta chain) is shown here with its context. Its antigen is unidentified. The data belong to a study of T cell repertoires in cytomegalovirus infection. About the research overall: CMV infection together with matching HLA type was indicated by public TCR beta signatures.

This CDR3 contains 17 residues. Deletions cut 3 bases from V and 0 bases from J, with 14 bases between. From germline, CDR1 is LGHNA and CDR2 YSLEER. Study-wide results and limits: Summed frequency of public TCR beta families distinguished CMV carriers with the relevant HLA. It was HLA-C-restricted CMV-specific TCR beta clonotypes that dominated the response ex vivo.

TCRdb re-called the reads through MiXCR, storing one row per CDR3 protein. The repertoire includes around 550,000 distinct CDR3 sequences, about a quarter of them detected once, and approximately 13% sits in the top ten. V usage is TRBV4-3 and J usage is TRBJ2-2; tentative D call: TRBD2 (6 bases). This receptor was identified in a human donor in good health (CMV status not recorded). Some clones in this sample may be carry-over from other donors' samples. The sequencing sample was made of PBMCs. CDR3 amino acids: CASSHPIAAANTGELFF. The DNA for the CDR3 is TGCGCCAGCAGCCACCCGATAGCGGCCGCGAACACCGGGGAGCTGTTTTTT.